A single sample gave rise to the 21 T cell receptor beta chains below, sequenced in a study of cytomegalovirus exposure and HLA in healthy donors. Both 60 Vbeta primers and 13 Jbeta primers went into the PCR. TCRdb's table, derived via immunoSEQ multiplex PCR, lists solely in-frame clones and lacks some. The sample comprises around 100,000 clones, approximately 67% of which are singletons, and roughly 8.7% rests with the top ten. Source material: PBMCs. These receptors all stem from a young man in good health and CMV-seropositive.

This clone was counted once. The chain joins TRBV27 to TRBJ2-1, with TRBD1 identical over 9 bases. The V gene end was trimmed by 0 bases and the J gene end by 3 bases; junction bases not matched to a gene: 12. This CDR3 contains 19 residues. Germline V gene data show CDR1 as MNHEY and CDR2 as SMNVEV (reference sequence). The CDR3 sequence: CASSLSAGLWDRVYNEQFF. CDR3 DNA: TGTGCCAGCAGTTTATCCGCGGGGTTGTGGGACAGGGTCTACAATGAGCAGTTCTTC.

This rearrangement joins TRBV28 to TRBJ1-6, with D possibly matching TRBD1 (6 bases). From germline, CDR1 is MDHEN and CDR2 SYDVKM. The CDR3 loop spans 14 amino acids. Trimming removed 6 bases from V and 6 bases from J, with 12 bases in between. The CDR3 nucleotides are TGTGCCAGCAGCCCTGGGACAATTAATTCACCCCTCCACTTT. Translated, it gives CASSPGTINSPLHF.

In nucleotides, the CDR3 is TGCGCCAGCAGGAGGAAGGGGGCGGGGAACACTGAAGCTTTCTTT. Its protein is CASRRKGAGNTEAFF. V usage is TRBV10-1 and J usage is TRBJ1-1; 7 bases align to TRBD1. Trimming at V came to 6 bases and at J to 1 base, leaving 8 bases not matched to a gene. The V gene's germline CDR1 is WNHNN and CDR2 SYGVQD (reference sequence). The CDR3 covers 15 residues.

This clone was recorded a few times. Here the CDR3 reads CASSDIGTGRGGYTF. In DNA, the CDR3 is TGCGCCAGCAGTGATATCGGGACAGGGAGGGGTGGCTACACCTTC. The chain links TRBV10-2 to TRBJ1-2; 9 bases are a match to TRBD1. The CDR3 loop spans 15 amino acids. Germline CDR1 WSHSY, CDR2 SAAADI. V lost 3 bases, J lost 7 bases, and 9 bases stayed unmatched.

The chain combines TRBV5-6 with TRBJ2-7, with TRBD1 matching 10 bases. V trimming: 3 bases; J trimming: 4 bases; junction bases outside the gene matches: 7. CDR3 length: 15 amino acids. Germline CDR1 is SGHDT and CDR2 is YYEEEE. This chain's CDR3 is CASSSRTGGPYEQYF. DNA for the CDR3: TGTGCCAGCAGCTCAAGGACAGGGGGACCTTACGAGCAGTACTTC.

This chain joins TRBV1 and TRBJ2-4; no DNA check was done on the table's D call, TRBD1. TRBV1 is an annotated pseudogene. The CDR3 is 15 residues long. The CDR3 protein is CTSYWTEGEENIQYF. CDR3 sequence (DNA): TGCACCAGCTACTGGACAGAAGGCGAAGAAAACATTCAGTACTTC.

This rearrangement joins TRBV6-5 to TRBJ1-5; 7 bases are a match to TRBD1. The ends lost 6 bases at V and 1 base at J; junction bases unmatched: 6. This CDR3 region has 15 residues. CDR1 MNHEY and CDR2 SVGAGI come from the germline V gene. The CDR3 region has the DNA TGTGCCAGCAGCCGCCAGGGGGAAAGCAATCAGCCCCAGCATTTT. Translation: CASSRQGESNQPQHF.

The rearrangement joins TRBV7-2 to TRBJ2-2, with D possibly being TRBD1 (5 bases). The CDR3 loop spans 16 amino acids. V gave up 4 bases and J gave up 1 base, with 13 bases separating them. CDR1 SGHTA and CDR2 FQGNSA come from the germline V gene. The CDR3 DNA reads as TGTGCCAGCAGCTCCCTGCTAGGGGTGAACACCGGGGAGCTGTTTTTT. It yields the protein CASSSLLGVNTGELFF.

The gene calls are TRBV2 and TRBJ1-6; D is unresolved. The V gene's germline CDR1 is SNHLY and CDR2 FYNNEI. The CDR3 loop spans 15 amino acids. The V end was cut by 4 bases, the J end by 3 bases, with 10 bases between. The CDR3 reads CASSGTGSYNSPLHF. The CDR3 nucleotides are TGTGCCAGCAGTGGGACGGGAAGCTATAATTCACCCCTCCACTTT. The complete variable domain, with remaining parts taken from reference TRBV2 and TRBJ1-6, reads EPEVTQTPSHQVTQMGQEVILRCVPISNHLYFYWYRQILGQKVEFLVSFYNNEISEKSEIFDDQFSVERPDGSNFTLKIRSTKLEDSAMYFCASSGTGSYNSPLHFGNGTRLTVT.

The V call is TRBV6-1, the J call TRBJ1-2; 7 bases fit TRBD1. CDR1 and CDR2 (germline): MNHNS, SASEGT. J lost 5 bases, V lost 2 bases, and 8 bases had no gene match. The CDR3 covers 15 residues. This CDR3 is CASSEYDRARYGYTF. CDR3 DNA sequence: TGTGCCAGCAGTGAATACGACAGGGCCAGGTATGGCTACACCTTC.

The gene calls are TRBV5-4 and TRBJ2-3; the match to TRBD2 covers 8 bases. Trimming at V came to 4 bases and at J to 6 bases, leaving 10 bases not matched to a gene. CDR1 and CDR2 (germline): SGHNT, YYREEE (reference sequence). CDR3 length: 15 residues. The CDR3 reads CASSPRGLVPDTQYF. The CDR3 DNA sequence: TGTGCCAGCAGCCCCCGGGGACTAGTGCCGGATACGCAGTATTTT.

The V gene is TRBV4-1, the J gene TRBJ1-3, with D hard to call. Trimming took 0 bases from V and 5 from J, leaving 8 bases between them. Germline V gene sequence: CDR1 MGHRA, CDR2 YSYEKL. This CDR3 has 14 amino acids. CDR3 bases: TGCGCCAGCAGCCAAGACCTCAGAAGAAACACCATATATTTT. Translation: CASSQDLRRNTIYF.

This clone showed up just a few times. A junction boundary mismatches the germline segment, possibly from a read error. This rearrangement joins TRBV19 to TRBJ2-1; D remains ambiguous. Per the germline V gene, CDR1 is LNHDA and CDR2 is SQIVND (reference sequence). This CDR3 region has 14 residues. The chain's CDR3 is CASSLEAPPNEQFF. The CDR3 DNA reads as TGTGCCAGTAGTTTAGAGGCCCCCCCAAATGAGCAGTTCTTC.

This chain links TRBV28 with TRBJ1-1; no definite D call. This CDR3 comprises 16 residues. Trimming took off 6 bases at V and 0 bases at J, with 17 bases between the two ends. Germline assignment: CDR1 MDHEN and CDR2 SYDVKM. CDR3: CASSRAGVLMNTEAFF. The CDR3 DNA follows: TGTGCCAGCAGCCGTGCCGGTGTGTTGATGAACACTGAAGCTTTCTTT.

This rearrangement joins TRBV28 to TRBJ1-3, with 8 nucleotides matching TRBD1. Germline CDR1 is MDHEN and CDR2 is SYDVKM. The CDR3 is 15 residues long. With 7 bases clipped from V and 3 bases from J, the junction kept 8 bases outside the gene matches. CDR3 protein: CASTLQGARGNTIYF. As DNA, the CDR3 is TGTGCCAGCACTCTGCAGGGGGCTCGTGGAAACACCATATATTTT.

The J gene is TRBJ1-1, the V gene TRBV7-2; D call uncertain. The CDR3 contains 13 residues. CDR1 is SGHTA, CDR2 FQGNSA, per germline. The V end was cut by 2 bases, the J end by 1 base, with 5 bases between. Here the CDR3 reads CASSLQRNTEAFF. The CDR3 bases are TGTGCCAGCAGCTTACAGCGGAACACTGAAGCTTTCTTT. The full variable domain, in which reference TRBV7-2 and TRBJ1-1 provide the parts outside the CDR3, is GAGVSQSPSNKVTEKGKDVELRCDPISGHTALYWYRQSLGQGLEFLIYFQGNSAPDKSGLPSDRFSAERTGGSVSTLTIQRTQQEDSAVYLCASSLQRNTEAFFGQGTRLTVV.

CDR3 in amino acids: CASSQAGGDFSTYEQFF. In DNA form, the CDR3 reads TGCGCCAGCAGCCAAGCCGGGGGGGATTTCAGTACATATGAGCAGTTCTTC. The V gene is TRBV4-1, the J gene TRBJ2-1, with TRBD2 matching over 8 bases. Trimming cost V 1 base and J 8 bases; bases outside gene matches: 13. Germline CDR1 reads MGHRA; CDR2 reads YSYEKL. The CDR3 consists of 17 residues.

The chain links TRBV9 to TRBJ2-2; D is unclear. Trimming shortened V by 2 bases and J by 6 bases, and 11 bases separated the two germline ends. This CDR3 has 14 amino acids. In germline, CDR1 is SGDLS, CDR2 YYNGEE. CDR3 sequence: CASSVHMLPGELFF. CDR3 in DNA: TGTGCCAGCAGCGTCCACATGCTTCCCGGGGAGCTGTTTTTT.

This clone was seen only a few times. The chain uses TRBV19 and TRBJ2-1; 9 nucleotides align to TRBD2. The ends lost 3 bases at V and 6 bases at J; junction bases unmatched: 3. Per germline, CDR1 LNHDA and CDR2 SQIVND (reference sequence). There are 14 residues in the CDR3. CDR3 sequence: CASSMLAGFNEQFF. CDR3 coding DNA: TGTGCCAGTAGTATGCTAGCGGGGTTCAATGAGCAGTTCTTC.

In its sample, this clone was seen a few times. The chain has TRBV5-6 and TRBJ1-1; a possible D gene is TRBD1 (5 bases). Trimming took 5 bases from V and 0 from J, leaving 14 bases between them. Germline V CDR1 and CDR2: SGHDT, YYEEEE. The CDR3 totals 15 residues. The CDR3 is CASSSTEEMNTEAFF. DNA for the CDR3: TGTGCCAGCAGTTCGACAGAAGAGATGAACACTGAAGCTTTCTTT.

The chain recombines TRBV2 with TRBJ2-3, with TRBD2 identical over 15 bases. The CDR3 has 19 residues. Trimming took 7 bases from V and 4 from J; bases not matched to a gene: 15. Germline V gene lookup returns CDR1 SNHLY and CDR2 FYNNEI. CDR3 protein: CASTFPRTSGGDISDTQYF. CDR3 coding DNA: TGTGCCAGCACCTTCCCGAGGACTAGCGGGGGGGATATATCAGATACGCAGTATTTT. Based on the CDR3 plus reference TRBV2 and TRBJ2-3, the full variable domain is EPEVTQTPSHQVTQMGQEVILRCVPISNHLYFYWYRQILGQKVEFLVSFYNNEISEKSEIFDDQFSVERPDGSNFTLKIRSTKLEDSAMYFCASTFPRTSGGDISDTQYFGPGTRLTVL.